These T cell receptor beta chains were read from a single sample in a study of a mutant IDH1 vaccine in newly diagnosed glioma. TCRdb's copy holds only in-frame clones and misses some; the assay was immunoSEQ multiplex PCR. The repertoire holds approximately 45,000 clones, 88% seen once, with roughly 5% in the top ten. These receptors' targets are unknown. The sample here was PBMCs, taken from a glioma patient whose treatment included an IDH1 peptide vaccine. The receptor set was obtained from a woman between 40 and 55 years old with glioma. The CDR3 runs from the conserved cysteine through the conserved F or W. The D gene is left open where the match is weak.

v_call	j_call	d_call	cdr3_nt	cdr3_aa
TRBV28	TRBJ1-2	TRBD1	TGTGCCAGCAACAGACAGGGGGATGTCTATGGCTACACCTTC	CASNRQGDVYGYTF
TRBV6-1	TRBJ2-1	TRBD1	TGTGCCAGCAGTGAAGCGGGGACAGGGGGCTGGGATGAGCAGTTCTTC	CASSEAGTGGWDEQFF
TRBV28	TRBJ1-5	.	TGTGCCAGCAGGATAGCCGACATACGGCCCCAGCATTTT	CASRIADIRPQHF
TRBV5-1	TRBJ1-5	.	TGCGCCAGCAGCTTAGGGGGGAGCAATCAGCCCCAGCATTTT	CASSLGGSNQPQHF
TRBV7-9	TRBJ1-1	.	TGTGCCAGCAGCTTAGCGGCAGCGGGGAACACTGAAGCTTTCTTT	CASSLAAAGNTEAFF
TRBV29-1	TRBJ2-1	TRBD2	TGCAGCACCGGGGGGGGGACGGGCGGAGGCGATGAGCAGTTCTTC	CSTGGGTGGGDEQFF
TRBV10-3	TRBJ1-2	TRBD1	TGTGCCATCAGTGAAAGGACAGGTGGATTTGGGTATGGCTACACCTTC	CAISERTGGFGYGYTF
TRBV7-9	TRBJ2-1	.	TGTGCCAGCGGGAGGAGCTCCTACAATGAGCAGTTCTTC	CASGRSSYNEQFF
TRBV2	TRBJ1-5	.	TGTGCCAGCAGTGAGGATGGAAATCAGCCCCAGCATTTT	CASSEDGNQPQHF
TRBV5-8	TRBJ2-7	TRBD1	TGTGCCAGCAGCGGCCGGGACAGGGCATACGAGCAGTACTTC	CASSGRDRAYEQYF
TRBV15	TRBJ1-1	.	TGTGCCACCAGCAGAGATAGTCGGGCGGTCGAAGCTTTCTTT	CATSRDSRAVEAFF
TRBV18	TRBJ2-7	TRBD2	TGTGCCAGCTCACTCCCGGGGGAGGGCTTCTACGAGCAGTACTTC	CASSLPGEGFYEQYF
TRBV7-9	TRBJ2-7	TRBD2	TGTGCCAGCAGTCCCCAGGGCGGGAGCGTGAACGAGCAGTACTTC	CASSPQGGSVNEQYF
TRBV11-3	TRBJ2-1	.	TGTGCCAGCAGCCCGCGGGGCGCTAGCTCCTACAATGAGCAGTTCTTC	CASSPRGASSYNEQFF